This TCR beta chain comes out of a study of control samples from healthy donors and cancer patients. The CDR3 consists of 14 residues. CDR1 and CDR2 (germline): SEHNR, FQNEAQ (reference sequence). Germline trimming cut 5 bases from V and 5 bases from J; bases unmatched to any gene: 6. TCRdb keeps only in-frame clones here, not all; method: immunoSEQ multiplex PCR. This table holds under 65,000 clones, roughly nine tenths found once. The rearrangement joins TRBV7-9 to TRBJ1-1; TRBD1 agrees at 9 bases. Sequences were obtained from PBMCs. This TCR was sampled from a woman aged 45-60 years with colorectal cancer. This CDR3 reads CASSLQGAGTEAFF. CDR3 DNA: TGTGCCAGCAGCCTACAGGGGGCTGGGACTGAAGCTTTCTTT.